These T cell receptor beta chains were read from a single sample in a study of T cell responses to AZD1222 COVID-19 vaccine. Measured with immunoSEQ multiplex PCR; TCRdb has only the in-frame clones, and not every one. The sample carries roughly 90,000 clones, 80% to 90% recorded once. The sequencing used peripheral blood, collected 28 days after the second AZD1222 dose. Every receptor here comes from an adult who received the AZD1222 COVID-19 vaccine. Both conserved end residues are part of each CDR3. Each record gives: V gene, J gene, D gene, clone size, CDR3 DNA, CDR3 protein. The D gene is left open where the match is weak. Not every row has a clone size; where given, it reads once, few, many or a size class.

TRBV5-6	TRBJ1-5	NA	NA	TGTGCCAGCAGCTTGGAAAGGGGTCCTAATCAGCCCCAGCATTTT	CASSLERGPNQPQHF
TRBV4-2	TRBJ2-5	TRBD2	NA	TGTGCCAGCAGCCAAGTGGGGACTAGCGGGGACGGGGAGACCCAGTACTTC	CASSQVGTSGDGETQYF
TRBV11-3	TRBJ1-1	NA	NA	TGTGCCAGCAGCGTAACAGGGACGAACACTGAAGCTTTCTTT	CASSVTGTNTEAFF
TRBV19	TRBJ2-7	NA	once	TGTGCCAGTAGTATAGATCGGATCGGTTCGGGGGCCTCCTACGAGCAGTACTTC	CASSIDRIGSGASYEQYF
TRBV7-8	TRBJ1-1	TRBD1	NA	TGTGCCAGCAGCTTCGGACAGGTGATGGTGAACACTGAAGCTTTCTTT	CASSFGQVMVNTEAFF
TRBV11-3	TRBJ1-2	NA	NA	TGTGCCAGCAGCTTCGGGGGCCGGGGCTATGGCTACACCTTC	CASSFGGRGYGYTF
TRBV7-9	TRBJ2-2	NA	NA	TGTGCCAGCAGCTTAGTACTGGAGCTGTTTTTT	CASSLVLELFF
TRBV5-6	TRBJ2-7	NA	NA	TGTGCCAGCAGCTTGGGCCGACAGACCTACGAGCAGTACTTC	CASSLGRQTYEQYF
TRBV7-8	TRBJ2-1	NA	NA	TGTGCCAGCAGCTTAAACCAGCGGAACAATGAGCAGTTCTTC	CASSLNQRNNEQFF
TRBV5-1	TRBJ2-5	NA	NA	TGCGCCAGCAGCTTGGAGGGACCAAGGGAGACCCAGTACTTC	CASSLEGPRETQYF
TRBV5-1	TRBJ1-1	NA	NA	TGCGCCAGCAGCTTGGTATCAGGGGCGCTCACTGAAGCTTTCTTT	CASSLVSGALTEAFF
TRBV6-1	TRBJ1-4	NA	NA	TGTGCCAGCAGTGATCGGGTCGCCGGAATGGTGAAACTGTTTTTT	CASSDRVAGMVKLFF
TRBV3-1/TRBV3-2	TRBJ2-3	NA	NA	TGTGCCAGCAGCCAAGATGACAAAGCGGGCACAGATACGCAGTATTTT	CASSQDDKAGTDTQYF
TRBV4-3	TRBJ1-3	TRBD1	NA	TGCGCCAGCAGCCAAGACACAGGGGCGGGAAACACCATATATTTT	CASSQDTGAGNTIYF
TRBV7-2	TRBJ1-1	NA	NA	TGTGCCAGCAGCTTTAGGCCCGGGGCCGAAGCTTTCTTT	CASSFRPGAEAFF
TRBV18	TRBJ2-2	NA	NA	TGTGCCAGCTCACCACCATACACCGGGGAGCTGTTTTTT	CASSPPYTGELFF
TRBV2	TRBJ2-4	NA	NA	TGTGCCAGCAGTGACAGAGAAAACATTCAGTACTTC	CASSDRENIQYF
TRBV5-1	TRBJ1-1	TRBD1	NA	TGCGCCAGCAGTTCCCGAGGGGGCCCGGACACTGAAGCTTTCTTT	CASSSRGGPDTEAFF
TRBV19	TRBJ2-3	NA	once	TGTGCCAGTACTCCGGGGCATTCTTCCACAGATACGCAGTATTTT	CASTPGHSSTDTQYF
TRBV7-2	TRBJ1-2	NA	NA	TGTGCCAGCAGCTTAGGCAGGAACTATGGCTACACCTTC	CASSLGRNYGYTF
TRBV25-1	TRBJ1-1	TRBD1	NA	TGTGCCAGCAGTTGGGCAGGGGGCGGTGAAGCTTTCTTT	CASSWAGGGEAFF
TRBV7-7	TRBJ2-1	TRBD2	NA	TGTGCTAGCAGCTTAGGGAGGGCCTCCTACAATGAGCAGTTCTTC	CASSLGRASYNEQFF
TRBV7-2	TRBJ1-5	NA	NA	TGTGCCAGCAGCTTAAATGAGGGTGGAAGGGAGCCCCAGCATTTT	CASSLNEGGREPQHF
TRBV7-2	TRBJ2-2	NA	NA	TGTGCCAGCAGCCCCCAGGGCCCGAACACCGGGGAGCTGTTTTTT	CASSPQGPNTGELFF
TRBV6-5	TRBJ1-6	TRBD1	NA	TGTGCCAGCAGTTACGAGGGACAGGGGGCACCCCTCCACTTT	CASSYEGQGAPLHF
TRBV10-3	TRBJ2-7	NA	NA	TGTGCCATCAGTGGGCAGGGGGGCGGCTACGAGCAGTACTTC	CAISGQGGGYEQYF
TRBV6-5	TRBJ1-1	NA	once	TGTGCCAGCAGTTACGATCGGACGAAAATGAACACTGAAGCTTTCTTT	CASSYDRTKMNTEAFF
TRBV7-2	TRBJ2-7	TRBD1	NA	TGTGCCAGCAGCTTAGGGTTCGGACAGGGTGTCGGCGAGCAGTACTTC	CASSLGFGQGVGEQYF
TRBV5-1	TRBJ1-4	TRBD1	NA	TGCGCCAGCAGCTGGGACAGCGAGCGTGAAAAACTGTTTTTT	CASSWDSEREKLFF
TRBV5-3	TRBJ1-5	NA	NA	TGTGCCAGAAGTTCACACAATCAGCCCCAGCATTTT	CARSSHNQPQHF
TRBV7-2	TRBJ1-5	NA	NA	TGTGCCAGCAGCCCGTATCATAGCAATCAGCCCCAGCATTTT	CASSPYHSNQPQHF
TRBV7-2	TRBJ1-5	TRBD1	NA	TGTGCCAGCAGCAGGACAGGGGGCAACAATCAGCCCCAGCATTTT	CASSRTGGNNQPQHF
TRBV5-4	TRBJ2-3	NA	NA	TGTGCCAGCAGCGCCGCACAGGGCCCCACAGATACGCAGTATTTT	CASSAAQGPTDTQYF
TRBV5-1	TRBJ1-4	NA	NA	TGCGCCAGCTGTCCTCGGGGGATAGCTAATGAAAAACTGTTTTTT	CASCPRGIANEKLFF
TRBV27	TRBJ2-2	NA	NA	TGTGCCAGCAGTTCCGACCCAGCCAGGACCCTGAACACCGGGGAGCTGTTTTTT	CASSSDPARTLNTGELFF
TRBV7-8	TRBJ2-7	NA	NA	TGTGCCAGCAGCTTAGACCATATATCGACCTACGAGCAGTACTTC	CASSLDHISTYEQYF
TRBV2	TRBJ1-2	NA	NA	TGTGCCAGCAGTCCTGACATTGACTATGGCTACACCTTC	CASSPDIDYGYTF
TRBV3-1/TRBV3-2	TRBJ2-1	TRBD2	NA	TGTGCCAGCAGCCAAGTAACCGGGACTAGCGGAATAAAGCAGTTCTTC	CASSQVTGTSGIKQFF
TRBV15	TRBJ2-7	TRBD1	NA	TGTGCCACTTCCCGGGACAGGCCAGACTACGAGCAGTACTTC	CATSRDRPDYEQYF
TRBV7-2	TRBJ1-3	NA	once	TGTGCCAGCAGCTTTCTCACAGGGTCTAGCTCTGGAAACACCATATATTTT	CASSFLTGSSSGNTIYF